This TCR beta chain was found in a study of follicular helper T cells after annual influenza vaccination. Study-level information: Across the 2013-2014, 2014-2015 and 2015-2016 vaccination seasons, some subjects were resampled. Broader study findings: Change in circulating plasmablasts correlated with ICOS+CD38+ cTfh clonality change.

Here immunoSEQ multiplex PCR was the method, and the copy in TCRdb shows in-frame clones only, minus some. Here the sample spans 2,500 to 4,000 clones, about 81% being singletons. The sample's time point: 2014-2015 season, 7 days after vaccination. With regard to this clone: What it recognizes is unknown.

The V end lost 5 bases, the J end lost 8 bases, and 15 bases lay between the germline ends. Per germline, CDR1 SGHTA and CDR2 FQGNSA. This CDR3 contains 13 residues. The sequence derives from an adult who received the influenza vaccine. The material sequenced was CXCR5+ CD38- circulating T follicular helper cells from blood, taken 7 days after influenza vaccination. Subset here: circulating Tfh, non-naive CD4+CXCR5+PD-1+ (ICOS+CD38+ or ICOS-CD38-). V gene TRBV7-2 combines with J gene TRBJ1-1; possible D gene TRBD1, 6 bases. The CDR3: CASSLSDRYEAFF. The DNA for the CDR3 is TGTGCCAGCAGCCTCTCGGACAGATACGAAGCTTTCTTT.